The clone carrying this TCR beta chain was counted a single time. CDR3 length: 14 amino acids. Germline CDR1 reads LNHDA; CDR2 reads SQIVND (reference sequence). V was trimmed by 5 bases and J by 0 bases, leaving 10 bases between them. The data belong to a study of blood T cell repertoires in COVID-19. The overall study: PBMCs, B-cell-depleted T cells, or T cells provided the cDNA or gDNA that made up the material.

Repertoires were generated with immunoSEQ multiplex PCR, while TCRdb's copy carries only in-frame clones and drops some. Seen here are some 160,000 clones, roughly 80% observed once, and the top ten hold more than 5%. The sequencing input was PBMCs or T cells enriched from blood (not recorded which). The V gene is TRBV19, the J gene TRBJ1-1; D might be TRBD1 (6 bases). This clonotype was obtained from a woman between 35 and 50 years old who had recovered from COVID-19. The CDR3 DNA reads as TGTGCCAGTAGTCTCGGACAGTTGAACACTGAAGCTTTCTTT. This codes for CASSLGQLNTEAFF.